These 14 T cell receptor beta chains were all obtained from the same sample, sequenced in a study of PD-1 blockade in classical Hodgkin lymphoma. Brentuximab vedotin exposure varied, and every patient relapsed after autologous stem cell transplantation. The table came from immunoSEQ multiplex PCR; TCRdb's copy has only in-frame clones and leaves some out. The sample holds tens of thousands of clones; roughly 80% are singletons and the top ten take approximately 20%. Sequencing was performed on peripheral blood mononuclear cells (PBMCs), taken before the second cycle of nivolumab. The receptors were gathered from a human donor with classical Hodgkin lymphoma.

The chain joins TRBV20-1 to TRBJ1-1, with D unresolved. The length of the CDR3 is 11 residues. V was pared by 3 bases and J by 8 bases, with 10 bases between. Germline V gives CDR1 DFQATT, CDR2 SNEGSKA (reference sequence). CDR3 nucleotide sequence: TGCAGTGCTAGGCCTCGGCGAGAAGCTTTCTTT. Translation gives CSARPRREAFF.

J is TRBJ2-5 and V is TRBV18; TRBD2 is a possible D gene (7 bases). The V and J ends lost 1 base and 1 base respectively, with 10 bases between them. The CDR3 totals 15 residues. Germline V gene data show CDR1 as KGHSH and CDR2 as LQKENI. The CDR3 spells CASSPLGGPQETQYF. As DNA, the CDR3 is TGTGCCAGCTCACCACTCGGGGGGCCCCAAGAGACCCAGTACTTC. Full variable domain (outside the CDR3, taken from reference TRBV18 and TRBJ2-5): NAGVMQNPRHLVRRRGQEARLRCSPMKGHSHVYWYRQLPEEGLKFMVYLQKENIIDESGMPKERFSAEFPKEGPSILRIQQVVRGDSAAYFCASSPLGGPQETQYFGPGTRLLVL.

The rearrangement uses TRBV5-4 and TRBJ2-7; the D gene is possibly TRBD1 (6 bases). CDR1 and CDR2 from the germline V gene are SGHNT and YYREEE (reference sequence). V shed 2 bases and J shed 6 bases, with 18 bases lying between them. CDR3 length equals 15 residues. CDR3 amino acids: CASSFYRETGTEQYF. The CDR3 DNA reads TGTGCCAGCAGCTTTTACCGGGAAACAGGGACCGAGCAGTACTTC. The full variable domain, in which reference TRBV5-4 and TRBJ2-7 provide the parts outside the CDR3, is ETGVTQSPTHLIKTRGQQVTLRCSSQSGHNTVSWYQQALGQGPQFIFQYYREEENGRGNFPPRFSGLQFPNYSSELNVNALELDDSALYLCASSFYRETGTEQYFGPGTRLTVT.

This chain uses TRBV27 with TRBJ2-1; 10 bases agree with TRBD2. The CDR3 runs to 13 residues. Trimming removed 10 bases from V and 5 bases from J; junction bases left unmatched: 5. Germline CDR1 and CDR2: MNHEY and SMNVEV (reference sequence). The chain's CDR3 is CATQREGNNEQFF. In nucleotides, the CDR3 is TGTGCCACTCAGCGGGAGGGTAACAATGAGCAGTTCTTC.

This chain uses TRBV27 with TRBJ1-2; TRBD1 matches 10 bases. Germline trimming cut 6 bases from V and 7 bases from J; bases unmatched to any gene: 8. Germline V gives CDR1 MNHEY, CDR2 SMNVEV (reference sequence). CDR3 length: 14 residues. The CDR3 sequence is CASSNSGTGAGYTF. In DNA, the CDR3 is TGTGCCAGCAGCAACTCCGGGACAGGGGCTGGCTACACCTTC.

V usage is TRBV7-9 and J usage is TRBJ2-1; 8 bases agree with TRBD2. V was pared by 2 bases and J by 4 bases, with 4 bases of the junction left unmatched. Germline CDR1 and CDR2: SEHNR and FQNEAQ (reference sequence). The CDR3 contains 15 residues. CDR3 in amino acids: CASSLPSGSYNEQFF. Here the CDR3 DNA reads TGTGCCAGCAGCTTACCTAGCGGGTCTTACAATGAGCAGTTCTTC. Full variable domain (outside the CDR3, taken from reference TRBV7-9 and TRBJ2-1): DTGVSQNPRHKITKRGQNVTFRCDPISEHNRLYWYRQTLGQGPEFLTYFQNEAQLEKSRLLSDRFSAERPKGSFSTLEIQRTEQGDSAMYLCASSLPSGSYNEQFFGPGTRLTVL.

The chain has TRBV7-2 and TRBJ2-1; D call uncertain. The V gene's germline CDR1 is SGHTA and CDR2 FQGNSA. This CDR3 has 18 amino acids. Trimming left V 2 bases short and J 0 bases short, with 17 bases between. Here the CDR3 reads CASSLTAVGLSSYNEQFF. CDR3 nucleotides: TGTGCCAGCAGCTTAACGGCCGTCGGTCTTAGCTCCTACAATGAGCAGTTCTTC. The entire variable domain, with the rest obtained from reference TRBV7-2 and TRBJ2-1, is as follows: GAGVSQSPSNKVTEKGKDVELRCDPISGHTALYWYRQSLGQGLEFLIYFQGNSAPDKSGLPSDRFSAERTGGSVSTLTIQRTQQEDSAVYLCASSLTAVGLSSYNEQFFGPGTRLTVL.

This chain uses TRBV7-9 with TRBJ1-2, with TRBD1 matching over 7 bases. V dropped 5 bases and J dropped 8; count of bases not matched to a gene: 5. The CDR3 sequence is 12 residues long. CDR1 SEHNR and CDR2 FQNEAQ come from the germline V gene (reference sequence). CDR3 in amino acids: CASSDRENGYTF. The CDR3 DNA is TGTGCCAGCAGCGACAGGGAAAACGGCTACACCTTC.

There are a few counts of this clone. V and J are TRBV5-1 and TRBJ1-1, with D hard to call. Germline V gives CDR1 SGHRS, CDR2 YFSETQ. This CDR3 contains 15 residues. The V end was cut by 0 bases, the J end by 0 bases, with 9 bases between. The CDR3 bases are TGCGCCAGCAGCTTGGTTACACAAATGAACACTGAAGCTTTCTTT. Its protein is CASSLVTQMNTEAFF.

The chain is built from TRBV19 and TRBJ1-5, with D possibly being TRBD1 (6 bases). Deletions cut 0 bases from V and 7 bases from J, with 13 bases between. The CDR3 extends over 15 amino acids. CDR1 and CDR2 (germline): LNHDA, SQIVND (reference sequence). CDR3 protein: CASSIDEGVGQPQHF. The CDR3 bases are TGTGCCAGTAGTATAGATGAGGGGGTAGGCCAGCCCCAGCATTTT.

The chain couples TRBV9 to TRBJ2-2, with 8 nucleotides matching TRBD1. Trimming cost V 2 bases and J 4 bases; bases outside gene matches: 10. CDR1 is SGDLS and CDR2 is YYNGEE in the germline V gene. This CDR3 comprises 17 residues. The CDR3 here is CASSVRGQGTSTGELFF. DNA for the CDR3: TGTGCCAGCAGCGTCCGTGGACAGGGAACGAGCACCGGGGAGCTGTTTTTT.

The chain is built from TRBV5-1 and TRBJ2-5, with D perhaps TRBD1 (6 bases). This CDR3 comprises 14 residues. The V end lost 0 bases, the J end lost 3 bases, and 9 bases lay between the germline ends. Germline lookup yields CDR1 SGHRS and CDR2 YFSETQ. This chain's CDR3 is CASSLAAGEETQYF. CDR3 coding DNA: TGCGCCAGCAGCTTGGCGGCAGGGGAAGAGACCCAGTACTTC.

V is TRBV30 and J is TRBJ1-1; D is ambiguous. V was shortened by 0 bases and J by 3 bases, with 11 bases between the two germline ends. The CDR3 totals 14 residues. Germline lookup yields CDR1 GTSNPN and CDR2 SVGIG (reference sequence). CDR3 in DNA: TGTGCCTGGAGTGTAGGGTTGGCGGACACTGAAGCTTTCTTT. Residues: CAWSVGLADTEAFF.

The J gene is TRBJ1-2, the V gene TRBV29-1; TRBD1 matches at 7 bases. V lost 5 bases to trimming and J lost 4 bases; unmatched junction nucleotides: 1. CDR1 SQVTM and CDR2 ANQGSEA come from the germline V gene. The CDR3 sequence is 11 residues long. The chain's CDR3 is CSVRDSYGYTF. CDR3 DNA sequence: TGCAGCGTTCGGGACAGCTATGGCTACACCTTC.